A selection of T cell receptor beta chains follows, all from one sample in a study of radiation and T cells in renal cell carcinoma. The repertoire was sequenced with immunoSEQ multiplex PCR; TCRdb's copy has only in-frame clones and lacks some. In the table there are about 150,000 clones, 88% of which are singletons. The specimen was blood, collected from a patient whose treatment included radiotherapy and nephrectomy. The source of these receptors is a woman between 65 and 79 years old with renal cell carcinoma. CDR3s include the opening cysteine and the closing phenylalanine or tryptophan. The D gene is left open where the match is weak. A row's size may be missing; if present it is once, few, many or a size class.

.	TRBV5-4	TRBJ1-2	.	TGTGCCAGCACCCCGTTTAGGGCGGACTATGGCTACACCTTC	CASTPFRADYGYTF
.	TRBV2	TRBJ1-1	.	TGTGCCAGCAGCCTGGGACGAAACACTGAAGCTTTCTTT	CASSLGRNTEAFF
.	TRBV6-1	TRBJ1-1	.	TGTGCCAGCAGTGTGGGGGGGGCAGGCGTGAACACTGAAGCTTTCTTT	CASSVGGAGVNTEAFF
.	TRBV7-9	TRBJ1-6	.	TGTGCCAGCAGCCCCACGGGGGGAAATTCACCCCTCCACTTT	CASSPTGGNSPLHF
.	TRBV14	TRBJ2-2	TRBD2	TGTGCCAGCAGCCAAAGGGGAGGGCTACAACCCACCGGGGAGCTGTTTTTT	CASSQRGGLQPTGELFF
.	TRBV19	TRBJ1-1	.	TGTGCCAGTCAGACGGACATGAACACTGAAGCTTTCTTT	CASQTDMNTEAFF
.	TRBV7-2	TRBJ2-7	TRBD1	TGTGCCAGCAGCTTAAGGCGACAGGGCTCCTACGAGCAGTACTTC	CASSLRRQGSYEQYF
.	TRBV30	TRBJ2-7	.	TGTGCCTCCTCCCGCGTGGGGATCTACGAGCAGTACTTC	CASSRVGIYEQYF
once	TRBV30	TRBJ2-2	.	TGTGCCTGGAGTGTGGACCGGACCGGGGAGCTGTTTTTT	CAWSVDRTGELFF
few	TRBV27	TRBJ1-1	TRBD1	TGTGCCAGCACCCTACTAAGACAGGGGGCGGGATCGAACACTGAAGCTTTCTTT	CASTLLRQGAGSNTEAFF
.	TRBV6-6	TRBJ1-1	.	TGTGCCAGCAGTTACTCGGAGGGTGGCACTGAAGCTTTCTTT	CASSYSEGGTEAFF
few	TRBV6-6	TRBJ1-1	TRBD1	TGTGCCAGCAAGCACAGGGGCGTGAAAACTGAAGCTTTCTTT	CASKHRGVKTEAFF
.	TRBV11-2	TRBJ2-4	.	TGTGCCAGCAGCTCATTGAGGTGGGGAAAGGTAGTCAAAAACATTCAGTACTTC	CASSSLRWGKVVKNIQYF
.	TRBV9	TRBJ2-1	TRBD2	TGTGCCAGCAGCCCCTTAAGCGGGGCGTACAATGAGCAGTTCTTC	CASSPLSGAYNEQFF
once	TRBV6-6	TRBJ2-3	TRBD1	TGTGCCAGCAAACGGGACAGGGACGCGACAGATACGCAGTATTTT	CASKRDRDATDTQYF
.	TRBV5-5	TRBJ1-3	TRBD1	TGTGCCAGCAGATCCGGGACAGGGAGAGACACCATATATTTT	CASRSGTGRDTIYF
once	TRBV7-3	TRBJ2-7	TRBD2	TGTGCCAGCAGCTTAATGGGTAGCGGGGGGTACGAGCAGTACTTC	CASSLMGSGGYEQYF
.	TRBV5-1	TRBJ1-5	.	TGCGCCAGCAGCTTGGTAGACAGCCGCAATCAGCCCCAGCATTTT	CASSLVDSRNQPQHF
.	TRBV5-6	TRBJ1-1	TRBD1	TGTGCCAGCAGCCGGACAGGGGTCGGCACTGAAGCTTTCTTT	CASSRTGVGTEAFF
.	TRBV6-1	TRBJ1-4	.	TGTGCCAGCAGTATAAGACAAGCAACTAATGAAAAACTGTTTTTT	CASSIRQATNEKLFF
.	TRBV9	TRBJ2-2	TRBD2	TGTGCCAGCAGCGAGCGGGGGGCCAACACCGGGGAGCTGTTTTTT	CASSERGANTGELFF
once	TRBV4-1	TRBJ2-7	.	TGCGCCAGCAGCCGGCCCGACCTGGACGAGCAGTACTTC	CASSRPDLDEQYF
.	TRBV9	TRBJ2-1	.	TGTGCCAGCAGCGTATTACAGGGCAATGAGCAGTTCTTC	CASSVLQGNEQFF
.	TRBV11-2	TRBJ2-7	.	TGTGCCAGCAGCTTCTTACGGGCAACCTACGAGCAGTACTTC	CASSFLRATYEQYF
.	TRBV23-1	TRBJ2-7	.	TGCGCCAGCAGTCGAGACTCACGATCCTCCTACGAGCAGTACTTC	CASSRDSRSSYEQYF
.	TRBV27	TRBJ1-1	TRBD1	TGTGCCAGCAGTAAATATAAGGAGACAGGGCCTGAAGCTTTCTTT	CASSKYKETGPEAFF
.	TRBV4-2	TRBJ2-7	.	TGTGCCAGCAGCCAAGACGAGGGTAGCTCCTACGAGCAGTACTTC	CASSQDEGSSYEQYF
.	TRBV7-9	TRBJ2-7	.	TGTGCCAGCAGCCATTCTCAAATCTACGAGCAGTACTTC	CASSHSQIYEQYF
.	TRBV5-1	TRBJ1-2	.	TGCGCCAGCAGCTCGTCAGGGACGGGAGGCTACACCTTC	CASSSSGTGGYTF
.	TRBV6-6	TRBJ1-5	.	TGTGCCAGCAGTTACGGGGGCGCGGGGCCCCAGCATTTT	CASSYGGAGPQHF
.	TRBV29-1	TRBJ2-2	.	TGCAGCGGTCAGGGCCCCGGGGAGCTGTTTTTT	CSGQGPGELFF
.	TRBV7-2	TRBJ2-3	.	TGTGCCAGCAGCCCCCGTACGAAGGATACGCAGTATTTT	CASSPRTKDTQYF